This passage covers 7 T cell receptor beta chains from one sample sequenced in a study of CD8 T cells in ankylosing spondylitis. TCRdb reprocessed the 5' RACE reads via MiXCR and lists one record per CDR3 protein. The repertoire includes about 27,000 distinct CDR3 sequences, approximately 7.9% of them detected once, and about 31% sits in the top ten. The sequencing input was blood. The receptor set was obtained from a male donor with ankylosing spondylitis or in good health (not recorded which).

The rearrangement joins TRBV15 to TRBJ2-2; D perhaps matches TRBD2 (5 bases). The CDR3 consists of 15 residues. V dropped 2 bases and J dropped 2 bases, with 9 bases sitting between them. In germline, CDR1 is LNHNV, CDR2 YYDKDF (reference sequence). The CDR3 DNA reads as TGTGCCACCAGCAGACCGGCGGGTAACACCGGGGAGCTGTTTTTT. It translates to CATSRPAGNTGELFF.

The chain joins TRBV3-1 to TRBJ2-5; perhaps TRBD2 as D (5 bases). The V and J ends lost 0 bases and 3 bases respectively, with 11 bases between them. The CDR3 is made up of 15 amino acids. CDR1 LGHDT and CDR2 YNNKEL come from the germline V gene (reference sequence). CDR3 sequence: CASSQDQGSEETQYF. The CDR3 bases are TGTGCCAGCAGCCAAGACCAAGGGAGTGAAGAGACCCAGTACTTC.

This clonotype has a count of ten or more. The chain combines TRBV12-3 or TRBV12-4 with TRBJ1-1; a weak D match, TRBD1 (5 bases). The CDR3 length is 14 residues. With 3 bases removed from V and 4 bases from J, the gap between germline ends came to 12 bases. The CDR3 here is CASSFGPGGTEAFF. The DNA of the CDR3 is TGTGCCAGCAGTTTTGGACCGGGGGGCACTGAAGCTTTCTTT.

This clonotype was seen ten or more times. CDR3 sequence (DNA): TGCGCCAGCAGCTTTACAGGGTACACAGATACGCAGTATTTT. The encoded protein is CASSFTGYTDTQYF. V and J are TRBV5-1 and TRBJ2-3; D may be TRBD1 (6 bases). V was cut by 2 bases and J by 2 bases, with 9 bases left in between. The CDR3 totals 14 residues. The germline V gene has CDR1 SGHRS and CDR2 YFSETQ.

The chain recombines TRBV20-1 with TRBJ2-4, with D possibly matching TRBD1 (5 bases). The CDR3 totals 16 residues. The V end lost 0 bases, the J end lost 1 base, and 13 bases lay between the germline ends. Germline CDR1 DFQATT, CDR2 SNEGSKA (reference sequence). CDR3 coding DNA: TGCAGTGCTAGAGAGGGGCCCGGATATGCCAAAAACATTCAGTACTTC. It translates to CSAREGPGYAKNIQYF.

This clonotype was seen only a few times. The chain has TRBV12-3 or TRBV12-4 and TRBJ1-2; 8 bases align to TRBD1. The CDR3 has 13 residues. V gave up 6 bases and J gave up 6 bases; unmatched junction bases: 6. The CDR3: CASRNRGENGYTF. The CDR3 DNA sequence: TGTGCCAGCAGGAACAGGGGGGAGAATGGCTACACCTTC.

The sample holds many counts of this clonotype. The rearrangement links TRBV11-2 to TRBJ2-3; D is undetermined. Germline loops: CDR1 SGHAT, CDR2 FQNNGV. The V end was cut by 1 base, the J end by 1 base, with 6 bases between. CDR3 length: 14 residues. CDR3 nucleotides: TGTGCCAGCAGCTTAGTTCAGGGCACAGATACGCAGTATTTT. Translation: CASSLVQGTDTQYF.